This is a list of T cell receptor beta chains from one sample in a study of early T cells in non-severe SARS-CoV-2 infection. MiXCR, run by TCRdb on the 5' RACE reads, gives a single entry per CDR3 protein. The profile shows about 72,000 distinct CDR3 sequences, over 9.5% of them singletons. The input for sequencing was whole blood, taken at baseline. The receptors stem from an adult who was a healthcare worker with PCR-confirmed SARS-CoV-2 infection or an uninfected control (not recorded which). The CDR3 runs from the conserved cysteine through the conserved F or W. D genes are given only for firm matches. Size is stated for part of the rows, as once, few or many counts, or as a class when the clone is expanded.

>TRBV13|many|TRBJ1-6|NA
CASSLGQYNSPLHF
TGTGCCAGCAGCTTAGGACAGTATAATTCACCCCTCCACTTT
>TRBV20-1|NA|TRBJ1-6|NA
CSAPGRGRESPLHF
TGCAGTGCTCCAGGACGGGGAAGGGAGTCACCCCTCCACTTT
>TRBV5-6|few|TRBJ1-6|NA
CASSSGTSYNSPLHF
TGTGCCAGCAGCTCGGGCACCAGCTATAATTCACCCCTCCACTTT
>TRBV6-5|few|TRBJ2-7|NA
CASSRKAGIYEQYF
TGTGCCAGCAGTCGCAAGGCGGGAATCTACGAGCAGTACTTC
>TRBV7-2|many|TRBJ1-2|NA
CASSPTGGAYYGYTF
TGTGCCAGCAGCCCCACTGGGGGGGCGTACTACGGCTACACCTTC
>TRBV5-1|few|TRBJ2-5|TRBD2
CASSLTTSGGPPVKQETQYF
TGCGCCAGCAGCTTGACCACTAGCGGGGGGCCCCCGGTAAAACAAGAGACCCAGTACTTC
>TRBV6-5|NA|TRBJ2-3|TRBD1
CASSTGTGGVDTQYF
TGTGCCAGCAGTACCGGGACAGGGGGCGTAGATACGCAGTATTTT
>TRBV11-2|NA|TRBJ1-6|NA
CASSPRQGLRALHF
TGTGCCAGCAGCCCCCGGCAGGGGCTTAGGGCCCTCCACTTT
>TRBV24-1|NA|TRBJ2-5|NA
CATSDGGQDAETQYF
TGTGCCACCTCCGACGGGGGGCAGGACGCAGAGACCCAGTACTTC
>TRBV4-1|many|TRBJ1-2|NA
CASSQVGDYGYTF
TGCGCCAGCAGCCAAGTGGGGGACTATGGCTACACCTTC